This T cell receptor beta chain was found in a study of blood T cell repertoires in COVID-19 (dated by TCRdb to about 2020). Background for the entire study: The collaborator samples originated in the United States, Italy and Spain and spanned the acute and convalescent phases of COVID-19. The material from the prospective study consisted of cDNA or gDNA derived from T cells, B-cell-depleted T cells, or PBMCs. A freely available public database, intended as a resource for researchers studying the immune response to SARS-CoV-2, is where the repertoires were released. Nearly every sample came with metadata listing a de-identified subject ID, COVID-19 status, age in years and sex. Subjects who had been exposed to COVID-19, were actively infected with it, or had recovered from it provided the deeply sampled blood TCRbeta repertoires that made up the dataset. Samples came from the ongoing ImmuneRACE study (first 160 participants) plus 1,254 subjects from 6 global collaborators. Where HLA class I and class II types were available, the types were taken from metadata supplied by the sample provider, not from assay-based typing. Beyond this particular receptor, the publication reports: Clinical and demographic metadata were provided uncurated, with the amount varying by source and participant.

The collaborating institutions used their own protocols to collect whole blood in K2EDTA tubes. For TCRbeta analysis, collaborator samples were shipped as frozen whole blood, as isolated PBMCs, or as DNA extracted from either sample type. The trim is 4 bases for V and 1 base for J, with a gap of 8 bases between the germline ends. The CDR3 covers 13 residues, taking in both the cysteine and the phenylalanine. The retained sequence is limited to the CDR3, 39 bases, with the frame set at the first base. From the germline V gene, CDR1 is SGDLS and CDR2 is YYNGEE. The immunoSEQ Assay, a bias-controlled multiplex PCR, was used to amplify TCRbeta CDR3 regions from genomic DNA. The authors' analysis ran thus. Within the assay, amplification of reference gene primers was used to estimate how many nucleated cells each sample contained. To quantify the absolute abundance of each unique TCRbeta CDR3 rearrangement, sequence reads were collapsed and filtered. For each sample, productive Simpson clonality was calculated as the square root of Simpson's diversity index across productive rearrangements. TCRdb mirrors the immuneACCESS table, restricted to in-frame sequences. Some clones are absent from its copies; in checked studies, under half trace to an unresolved V gene, and the reason for the others is unknown. Clone size and the V and J calls come from that table; the DNA yielded D and trimming. The sample table shows 74,000 or so clones, and nearly 90% are seen once. Roughly 8.2% of the sample comes from the top ten.

As for this clone: Its antigen remains undetermined. Within one base of it there is no much larger clone, and no base qualities were kept.

The receptor was derived from a man between 45 and 60 years old with active COVID-19. Specimen: peripheral blood. The chain is made from TRBV9 and TRBJ2-5, with no confidently assigned D gene. The base sequence is TGTGCCAGCAGCAGACTTGTCCAAGAGACCCAGTACTTC. This gives the protein CASSRLVQETQYF.